These T cell receptor beta chains were read from a single sample in a study of blood T cell repertoires in COVID-19. Here immunoSEQ multiplex PCR was the method, and the copy in TCRdb shows in-frame clones only, minus some. The data contain about 89,000 clones, nearly 80% of them singletons. The sample taken for sequencing was peripheral blood. The receptors derive from a man in his 70s with COVID-19, enrolled during active disease. The conserved cysteine and the conserved F or W are not part of the CDR3 here. The D gene is left open where the match is weak.

ASSQESTHYNEQF | . | TRBJ2-1 | TRBV4-3
ASSYRTAMNTEAF | . | TRBJ1-1 | TRBV6-5
ASRDSAYEQY | . | TRBJ2-7 | TRBV18
ASSWSTGTGGRSYEQY | TRBD1 | TRBJ2-7 | TRBV5-1
AISGGANTGELF | TRBD2 | TRBJ2-2 | TRBV10-3
ASSLSRDRGDQY | TRBD1 | TRBJ2-7 | TRBV5-4
ASSGRDIYGYT | . | TRBJ1-2 | TRBV5-4
ASSYSTHGLAGAVDMYEQY | TRBD2 | TRBJ2-7 | TRBV6-2/TRBV6-3
ASSFEGAQPQH | TRBD1 | TRBJ1-5 | TRBV7-2
ASSSPSGGEETQY | TRBD2 | TRBJ2-5 | TRBV28
ASSAPTYNEQF | . | TRBJ2-1 | TRBV25-1
ASSRHGQGYEQY | TRBD1 | TRBJ2-7 | TRBV7-9
ASSKIGGARNNEQF | TRBD2 | TRBJ2-1 | TRBV27
ASQGKGEQY | . | TRBJ2-7 | TRBV2
ASSHPQQVNTEAF | . | TRBJ1-1 | TRBV4-1
SASRDSQF | . | TRBJ2-1 | TRBV20-1
SASGTGGSQPQH | TRBD1 | TRBJ1-5 | TRBV29-1
ASSVGGDTEAF | . | TRBJ1-1 | TRBV9
ASSQDIGGGQPQH | . | TRBJ1-5 | TRBV3-1/TRBV3-2